The 5 T cell receptor beta chains reported below all come from one sample, sequenced in a study of cytomegalovirus exposure and HLA in healthy donors. PCR was performed using 60 Vbeta and 13 Jbeta primers. Assay: immunoSEQ multiplex PCR; the TCRdb copy retains only in-frame clones and omits some. Among about 120,000 clones listed, over 60% were seen once. The sequencing input was PBMCs. These receptors all come from a man aged 25-45 years in good health and CMV-seropositive.

The chain recombines TRBV25-1 with TRBJ1-1; D ambiguous. The CDR3 consists of 14 residues. Germline V CDR1 and CDR2: MGHDK, SYGVNS. Trimming removed 1 base from V and 1 base from J, with 7 bases in between. The CDR3 DNA follows: TGTGCCAGCAGTGAATTTAATTCGAACACTGAAGCTTTCTTT. Its protein product is CASSEFNSNTEAFF.

This clone showed up just once. The CDR3 bases are TGTGCCAGGACTAGCGGGGGTTGCTCCTACAATGAGCAGTTCTTC. Translated, it gives CARTSGGCSYNEQFF. The chain carries TRBV19 and TRBJ2-1; the match to TRBD2 covers 12 bases. Germline assignment: CDR1 LNHDA and CDR2 SQIVND (reference sequence). The CDR3 runs 15 residues. The trim removed 9 bases at V and 0 bases at J, leaving 3 bases unmatched.

The chain couples TRBV27 to TRBJ1-2; D is undetermined. The V gene lost 1 base and the J gene lost 7 bases, with 10 bases spanning the gap. Germline CDR1 and CDR2: MNHEY and SMNVEV (reference sequence). The CDR3 covers 13 residues. The CDR3 sequence is CASSLWEGGGYTF. In DNA form, the CDR3 reads TGTGCCAGCAGTTTATGGGAGGGCGGTGGCTACACCTTC.

The chain recombines TRBV4-1 with TRBJ1-4; D is possibly TRBD1 (5 bases). The CDR3 has 18 residues. V was pared by 3 bases and J by 4 bases, with 21 bases between. Germline assignment: CDR1 MGHRA and CDR2 YSYEKL. The CDR3 is CASSHPERGVGYNEKLFF. The CDR3 region has the DNA TGCGCCAGCAGCCACCCCGAGCGGGGGGTTGGCTATAATGAAAAACTGTTTTTT.

The chain links TRBV4-2 to TRBJ1-4, with no clear D. Trimming removed 4 bases at V and 1 base at J, with 7 bases between. Germline V gene lookup returns CDR1 LGHNA and CDR2 YNFKEQ. This CDR3 has 14 amino acids. In nucleotides, the CDR3 is TGTGCCAGCAGCCTACCGGGAACTAATGAAAAACTGTTTTTT. Protein sequence: CASSLPGTNEKLFF.